The 16 T cell receptor beta chains listed next were all sequenced from one sample in a study of cytomegalovirus exposure and HLA in healthy donors (dated by TCRdb to about 2017). Libraries were prepared through the immunoSEQ multiplex PCR assay. Drawn from immuneACCESS, this table holds only the in-frame rearrangements with V and J called that TCRdb kept. Clones are partly lost; checked studies trace under half to an unresolved V gene and leave the rest unexplained. The sample has about 140,000 clones on record, about 94% of them singletons. The ten largest account for about 2% of the sample. Sample: PBMCs. Source of these receptors: a man younger than 35 in good health and CMV-seropositive.

This chain uses TRBV6-1 with TRBJ2-7; 10 bases align to TRBD2. The germline gives CDR1 MNHNS, CDR2 SASEGT. V lost 3 bases, J lost 3 bases, and 5 bases stayed unmatched. The CDR3 runs to 15 residues. The CDR3 coding sequence is TGTGCCAGCAGTGAGGTTCTAGCGGGAGTCTACGAGCAGTACTTC. Protein: CASSEVLAGVYEQYF.

The CDR3 here is CASSPLGTEAFF. The CDR3 coding sequence is TGTGCCAGCAGCCCACTAGGGACTGAAGCTTTCTTT. This chain uses TRBV5-8 with TRBJ1-1; D unclear. Per germline, CDR1 SGHTS and CDR2 YDEGEE. V lost 4 bases to trimming and J lost 5 bases, with 9 bases between them. The CDR3 runs to 12 residues.

This clone was seen just once. This chain joins TRBV5-1 and TRBJ2-3; D perhaps matches TRBD2 (5 bases). The CDR3 covers 17 residues. V lost 5 bases to trimming and J lost 0 bases, with 19 bases between them. CDR1 and CDR2 (germline): SGHRS, YFSETQ. CDR3 in amino acids: CASSSTGVPVSTDTQYF. CDR3 coding DNA: TGCGCCAGCAGTTCGACCGGGGTCCCCGTTAGCACAGATACGCAGTATTTT.

This clone was detected only once. The chain couples TRBV28 to TRBJ1-5, with a weak D call TRBD1 (6 bases). CDR3 length: 16 amino acids. Between the trimmed V and J ends, which lost 5 bases and 4 bases, there was a span of 18 bases. Germline CDR1 and CDR2: MDHEN and SYDVKM. DNA of the CDR3: TGTGCCAGCAGTCCCTCCTCGACAGGATATAATCAGCCCCAGCATTTT. It codes for CASSPSSTGYNQPQHF.

V usage is TRBV7-3 and J usage is TRBJ1-1, with 8 bases that match TRBD1. The CDR3 is made up of 14 amino acids. V was clipped by 4 bases and J by 1 base; unmatched bases: 2. Germline CDR1 SGHTA, CDR2 FQGTGA. This CDR3 reads CASSSQGANTEAFF. DNA of the CDR3: TGTGCCAGCAGCTCCCAGGGGGCGAACACTGAAGCTTTCTTT.

V and J are TRBV29-1 and TRBJ2-7, with TRBD1 identical over 8 bases. J gave up 2 bases and V 6 bases, and 6 bases lay outside the gene matches. The CDR3 is made up of 13 amino acids. CDR1 is SQVTM and CDR2 is ANQGSEA in the germline V gene. The CDR3 sequence: CSVRRGQAYEQYF. The CDR3 DNA reads as TGCAGCGTCCGCCGGGGACAGGCCTACGAGCAGTACTTC.

The chain joins TRBV27 to TRBJ2-6, with 7 bases identical to TRBD2. V trimming: 5 bases; J trimming: 0 bases; junction bases outside the gene matches: 7. Germline V gene data show CDR1 as MNHEY and CDR2 as SMNVEV (reference sequence). The CDR3 has 17 amino acids. The chain's CDR3 is CASSPLADFSGANVLTF. CDR3 nucleotides: TGTGCCAGCAGTCCGCTAGCGGATTTCTCTGGGGCCAACGTCCTGACTTTC.

This clone was observed a single time. V and J are TRBV29-1 and TRBJ2-7; the match to TRBD2 covers 8 bases. The junction had 14 bases not matched to a gene; V was cut back by 7 bases and J by 6 bases. This CDR3 has 14 amino acids. Germline assignment: CDR1 SQVTM and CDR2 ANQGSEA. CDR3 sequence (DNA): TGCAGCGCTGTCCCGGGACTAGTCGATGGCGAGCAGTACTTC. Residues: CSAVPGLVDGEQYF.

The rearrangement joins TRBV7-6 to TRBJ2-5, with 10 bases matching TRBD2. With 4 bases clipped from V and 3 bases from J, the junction kept 17 bases outside the gene matches. The CDR3 is 19 amino acids. The germline gives CDR1 SGHVS, CDR2 FNYEAQ. The CDR3 loop reads CASSSLPPGLAGVEETQYF. The CDR3 nucleotides read TGTGCCAGCAGCTCCCTTCCACCGGGGCTAGCGGGAGTTGAAGAGACCCAGTACTTC. Drawing the rest from reference TRBV7-6 and TRBJ2-5, the complete variable domain is GAGVSQSPRYKVTKRGQDVALRCDPISGHVSLYWYRQALGQGPEFLTYFNYEAQQDKSGLPNDRFSAERPEGSISTLTIQRTEQRDSAMYRCASSSLPPGLAGVEETQYFGPGTRLLVL.

The chain couples TRBV11-2 to TRBJ1-2; D might be TRBD1 (6 bases). The germline V gene has CDR1 SGHAT and CDR2 FQNNGV. This CDR3 is 15 amino acids long. Trimming took off 4 bases at V and 3 bases at J, with 15 bases between the two ends. The CDR3 loop is CASSYGGGSHYGYTF. CDR3 DNA: TGTGCCAGCAGCTATGGTGGGGGCAGCCACTATGGCTACACCTTC. Using reference TRBV11-2 and TRBJ1-2 for the parts outside the CDR3, the full variable domain is EAGVAQSPRYKIIEKRQSVAFWCNPISGHATLYWYQQILGQGPKLLIQFQNNGVVDDSQLPKDRFSAERLKGVDSTLKIQPAKLEDSAVYLCASSYGGGSHYGYTFGSGTRLTVV.

The chain joins TRBV9 to TRBJ1-5, with a weak D call TRBD1 (6 bases). In germline, CDR1 is SGDLS, CDR2 YYNGEE. The CDR3 is 14 amino acids. V lost 4 bases, J lost 0 bases, and 8 bases lay in between. CDR3 coding DNA: TGTGCCAGCAGCCCAGGGGATAGCAATCAGCCCCAGCATTTT. Translating gives CASSPGDSNQPQHF.

The chain links TRBV28 to TRBJ1-4; 9 bases are a match to TRBD1. The J segment lost 2 bases and the V segment lost 3 bases, leaving 4 bases of the junction unmatched. Germline CDR1 and CDR2: MDHEN and SYDVKM. The length of the CDR3 is 16 residues. CDR3 sequence: CASSFRTGATNEKLFF. In DNA form, the CDR3 reads TGTGCCAGCAGTTTCCGGACAGGGGCCACTAATGAAAAACTGTTTTTT. Supplemented by reference TRBV28 and TRBJ1-4, the full variable domain reads DVKVTQSSRYLVKRTGEKVFLECVQDMDHENMFWYRQDPGLGLRLIYFSYDVKMKEKGDIPEGYSVSREKKERFSLILESASTNQTSMYLCASSFRTGATNEKLFFGSGTQLSVL.

The rearrangement joins TRBV28 to TRBJ2-7, with TRBD1 matching 10 bases. The J segment lost 2 bases and the V segment lost 4 bases, leaving 20 bases of the junction unmatched. CDR3 length: 20 amino acids. CDR1 is MDHEN and CDR2 is SYDVKM in the germline V gene. The CDR3 reads CASSYPITLLGQGWTYEQYF. CDR3 DNA: TGTGCCAGCAGTTACCCGATTACCCTTTTGGGACAGGGGTGGACCTACGAGCAGTACTTC.

The chain recombines TRBV6-1 with TRBJ1-2, with D possibly matching TRBD1 (5 bases). The CDR3 spans 11 residues. Germline lookup yields CDR1 MNHNS and CDR2 SASEGT. V lost 7 bases to trimming and J lost 8 bases, with 11 bases between them. CDR3 loop: CASTGGSGYTF. The CDR3 nucleotides are TGTGCCAGCACTGGGGGGAGCGGCTACACCTTC.

The genes are TRBV7-2 and TRBJ2-1; weak D call: TRBD2 (5 bases). V was clipped by 5 bases and J by 13 bases, with 18 bases between them. The CDR3 length is 13 residues. CDR1 is SGHTA and CDR2 is FQGNSA in the germline V gene. Here the CDR3 reads CASSTTSLSFQFF. DNA for the CDR3: TGTGCCAGCAGCACTACTAGTTTATCTTTTCAGTTCTTC.

The chain is built from TRBV4-1 and TRBJ1-6; 7 bases map to TRBD1. V was pared by 1 base and J by 7 bases, with 10 bases of the junction left unmatched. Germline V gene data show CDR1 as MGHRA and CDR2 as YSYEKL. This CDR3 spans 17 amino acids. The CDR3 reads CASSQGDSGQINSPLHF. For the CDR3, the DNA is TGCGCCAGCAGCCAAGGGGATTCGGGACAGATCAATTCACCCCTCCACTTT.